The next 9 T cell receptor beta chains were all read from a single sample in a study of T-cell memory formation after mild COVID-19 (dated by TCRdb to the early 2020s). Receptor libraries were prepared by 5' RACE. Sequenced on an Illumina NovaSeq 6000. TCRdb applied fastp at Q25 and MiXCR to the public reads, then kept only in-frame beta chains. Records with the same CDR3 protein are collapsed into one entry carrying the most frequent genes and DNA. For this sample there are approximately 260,000 distinct CDR3 sequences; about 20% appear just once. Clones ranked in the top ten supply more than 20% of the sample. Sequencing was done on a sample of PBMCs or a T cell subset sorted from them (not recorded which). Receptor source: a man younger than 30 who had mild COVID-19 (a few samples of this study predate the infection). The sample titles of this study are shuffled in the database, so cell type and time point are left out; the donor was told from shared clones.

This clonotype was seen a few times. V is TRBV7-2 and J is TRBJ2-6, with a tentative D call TRBD1 (6 bases). Between the trimmed V and J ends, which lost 5 bases and 0 bases, there was a span of 17 bases. Germline V lookup: CDR1 SGHTA, CDR2 FQGNSA. The CDR3 runs 18 residues. CDR3 nucleotides: TGTGCCAGCAGCCTAACTAATACACAGGGCTCTGGGGCCAACGTCCTGACTTTC. Its translation is CASSLTNTQGSGANVLTF.

This clonotype was observed a few times. The chain uses TRBV12-3 or TRBV12-4 and TRBJ1-3, with a possible D match to TRBD1 (5 bases). V was pared by 1 base and J by 2 bases, with 15 bases between. CDR3 length equals 17 residues. The CDR3 is CASSLGRGWGTGNTIYF. The CDR3 DNA sequence: TGTGCCAGCAGTTTAGGAAGGGGTTGGGGGACTGGAAACACCATATATTTT.

This clonotype was found a few times. This chain uses TRBV18 with TRBJ2-7; D ambiguous. This CDR3 region has 13 residues. Germline loops: CDR1 KGHSH, CDR2 LQKENI. Trimming removed 1 base from V and 6 bases from J, with 10 bases in between. The CDR3 DNA reads as TGTGCCAGCTCACCACAGGGTTCCCTCGAGCAGTACGTC. Translation gives CASSPQGSLEQYV.

This clonotype was seen a few times. The chain recombines TRBV7-9 with TRBJ2-7; 9 nucleotides line up with TRBD1. The CDR3 runs 15 residues. Germline loops: CDR1 SEHNR, CDR2 FQNEAQ (reference sequence). V lost 5 bases and J lost 1; bases outside the gene matches: 6. DNA of the CDR3: TGTGCCAGCAGCCCCGGGACAGGGTATTCCTACGAGCAGTACTTC. This translates into CASSPGTGYSYEQYF.

In its sample, this clonotype was seen a few times. The genes are TRBV14 and TRBJ2-1; TRBD2 is a possible D gene (6 bases). Per germline, CDR1 SGHDN and CDR2 FVKESK. The V and J ends lost 5 bases and 4 bases respectively, with 18 bases between them. CDR3 length equals 16 residues. In DNA form, the CDR3 reads TGTGCCAGCAGCTCAAGGGGCGGACTACCTTACAATGAGCAGTTCTTC. It is translated as CASSSRGGLPYNEQFF.

The chain combines TRBV7-3 with TRBJ2-2; maybe TRBD2 (7 bases). CDR1 is SGHTA, CDR2 FQGTGA, per germline. Between the trimmed V and J ends, which lost 4 bases and 3 bases, there was a span of 15 bases. The CDR3 is 16 residues long. CDR3 loop: CASSYLGGADTGELFF. Written as DNA, the CDR3 is TGTGCCAGCAGCTACCTGGGGGGGGCTGACACCGGGGAGCTGTTTTTT. The full variable domain, in which reference TRBV7-3 and TRBJ2-2 provide the parts outside the CDR3, is GAGVSQTPSNKVTEKGKYVELRCDPISGHTALYWYRQSLGQGPEFLIYFQGTGAADDSGLPNDRFFAVRPEGSVSTLKIQRTERGDSAVYLCASSYLGGADTGELFFGEGSRLTVL.

This clonotype was observed a handful of times. The rearrangement uses TRBV4-1 and TRBJ2-1; D could derive from TRBD1 or TRBD2 (7 bases each). V was shortened by 4 bases and J by 9 bases, with 16 bases between the two germline ends. CDR3 size: 14 residues. Germline V lookup: CDR1 MGHRA, CDR2 YSYEKL. This CDR3 is CASSPGGGLSEQFF. The CDR3 DNA reads TGCGCCAGCAGCCCAGGGGGGGGGCTGAGTGAGCAGTTCTTC.

This clonotype has a handful of counts. The J gene is TRBJ1-1, the V gene TRBV29-1; the D is unclear. The CDR3 runs to 13 residues. Trimming stripped 2 bases from V and 0 bases from J, with 7 bases between. Germline values: CDR1 SQVTM, CDR2 ANQGSEA. CDR3 sequence reads: CSVETTLNTEAFF. CDR3 in DNA: TGCAGCGTTGAAACTACATTGAACACTGAAGCTTTCTTT.

This sequence joins TRBV29-1 and TRBJ1-2; D not resolved. This CDR3 comprises 11 residues. V lost 7 bases and J 8 bases, leaving 14 bases between the germline ends. Germline values: CDR1 SQVTM, CDR2 ANQGSEA. The DNA of the CDR3 is TGCAGCGACACCTTCGTGGTGGGCTACACCTTC. Translating gives CSDTFVVGYTF. Full variable domain (missing parts from reference TRBV29-1 and TRBJ1-2): SAVISQKPSRDICQRGTSLTIQCQVDSQVTMMFWYRQQPGQSLTLIATANQGSEATYESGFVIDKFPISRPNLTFSTLTVSNMSPEDSSIYLCSDTFVVGYTFGSGTRLTVV.